This TCR beta chain is from a study of vaccination and CD4 T cells after COVID-19. Comment on this clonotype: The antigen remains unidentified.

The treatment: roughly 11-day PBMC culture with coronavirus spike peptide pools or control peptides (ViraFEST assay). Sequenced with the Oncomine TCR Beta short-read assay was DNA taken from cultured CD4+ T cells. In TCRdb, the PCR reads were re-called with MiXCR into one record per CDR3 protein. This table holds about 15,000 distinct CDR3 sequences, about 57% found once. Specimen: CD4+ T cells from blood, cultured in vitro. The sequence was collected from a human donor who had recovered from COVID-19.

This CDR3 is CAWSPLDRRQETQYF. CDR3 DNA: TGTGCCTGGAGTCCGTTGGACAGACGCCAAGAGACCCAGTACTTC. This chain uses TRBV30 with TRBJ2-5, with D possibly being TRBD1 (6 bases). CDR1 GTSNPN and CDR2 SVGIG come from the germline V gene (reference sequence). The V gene lost 2 bases and the J gene lost 1 base, with 14 bases spanning the gap. CDR3 length: 15 residues. The entire variable domain, with the rest obtained from reference TRBV30 and TRBJ2-5, is as follows: SQTIHQWPATLVQPVGSPLSLECTVEGTSNPNLYWYRQAAGRGLQLLFYSVGIGQISSEVPQNLSASRPQDRQFILSSKKLLLSDSGFYLCAWSPLDRRQETQYFGPGTRLLVL.